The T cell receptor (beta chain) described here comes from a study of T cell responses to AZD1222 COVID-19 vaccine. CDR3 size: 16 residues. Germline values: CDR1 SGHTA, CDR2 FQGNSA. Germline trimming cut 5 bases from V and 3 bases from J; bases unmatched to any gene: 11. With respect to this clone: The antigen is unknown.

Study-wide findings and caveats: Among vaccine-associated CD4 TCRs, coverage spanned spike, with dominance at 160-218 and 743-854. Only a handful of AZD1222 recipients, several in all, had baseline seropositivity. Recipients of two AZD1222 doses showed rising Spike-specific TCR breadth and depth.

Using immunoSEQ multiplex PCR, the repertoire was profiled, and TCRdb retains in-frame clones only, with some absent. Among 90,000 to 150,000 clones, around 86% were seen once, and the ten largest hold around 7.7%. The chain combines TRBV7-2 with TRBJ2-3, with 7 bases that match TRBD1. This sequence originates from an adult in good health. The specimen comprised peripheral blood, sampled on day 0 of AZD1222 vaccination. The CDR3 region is CASSQTKKGATDTQYF. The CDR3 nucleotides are TGTGCCAGCAGCCAGACAAAGAAGGGGGCAACAGATACGCAGTATTTT.